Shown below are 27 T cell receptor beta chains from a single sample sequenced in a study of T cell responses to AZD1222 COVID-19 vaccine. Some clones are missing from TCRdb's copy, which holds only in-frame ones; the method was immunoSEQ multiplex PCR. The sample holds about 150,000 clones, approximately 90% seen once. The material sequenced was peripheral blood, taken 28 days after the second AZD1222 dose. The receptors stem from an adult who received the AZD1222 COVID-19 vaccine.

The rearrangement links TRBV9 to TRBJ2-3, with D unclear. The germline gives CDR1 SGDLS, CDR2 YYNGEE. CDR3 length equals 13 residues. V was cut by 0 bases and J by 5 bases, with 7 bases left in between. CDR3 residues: CASSVARQDTQYF. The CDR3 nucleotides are TGTGCCAGCAGCGTAGCTAGACAAGATACGCAGTATTTT.

In DNA form, the CDR3 reads TGTGCCACCAGCAGAAGCAGAAGGAGCTCCTATAATTCACCCCTCCACTTT. Its translation: CATSRSRRSSYNSPLHF. This chain joins TRBV15 and TRBJ1-6; D unresolved. The CDR3 has 17 residues. Trimming removed 2 bases from V and 0 bases from J, with 11 bases in between. Germline V lookup: CDR1 LNHNV, CDR2 YYDKDF (reference sequence).

The CDR3 DNA sequence: TGCGCCAGCAGCGAAAGGGATACGCAGTATTTT. Its protein product is CASSERDTQYF. J is TRBJ2-3 and V is TRBV10-1; D call uncertain. The V end lost 6 bases, the J end lost 6 bases, and 7 bases lay between the germline ends. The V gene's germline CDR1 is WNHNN and CDR2 SYGVQD (reference sequence). The CDR3 is made up of 11 amino acids.

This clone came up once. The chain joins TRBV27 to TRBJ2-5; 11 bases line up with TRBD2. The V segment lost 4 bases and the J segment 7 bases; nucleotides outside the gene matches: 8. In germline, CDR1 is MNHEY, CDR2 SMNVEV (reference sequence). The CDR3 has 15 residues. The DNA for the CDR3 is TGTGCCAGCAGTTCGGGACTAGCGGTGAGGGGGACCCAGTACTTC. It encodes CASSSGLAVRGTQYF.

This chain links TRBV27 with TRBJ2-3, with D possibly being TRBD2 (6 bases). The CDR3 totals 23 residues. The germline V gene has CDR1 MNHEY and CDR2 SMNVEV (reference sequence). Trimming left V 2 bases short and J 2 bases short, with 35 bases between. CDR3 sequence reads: CASSLNPSLLVTGEPGNTDTQYF. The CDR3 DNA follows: TGTGCCAGCAGTTTAAACCCGTCTCTACTAGTGACGGGAGAGCCTGGGAACACAGATACGCAGTATTTT.

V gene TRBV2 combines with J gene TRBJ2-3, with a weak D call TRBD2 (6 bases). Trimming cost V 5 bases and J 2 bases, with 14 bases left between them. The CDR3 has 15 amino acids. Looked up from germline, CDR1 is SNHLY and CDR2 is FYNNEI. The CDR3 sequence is CASSTPSEFTDTQYF. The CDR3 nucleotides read TGTGCCAGCAGTACGCCTAGCGAGTTCACAGATACGCAGTATTTT.

In nucleotides, the CDR3 is TGTGCCAGCAGCCCACAGGGGAGGAACACTGAAGCTTTCTTT. The encoded protein is CASSPQGRNTEAFF. The chain combines TRBV5-4 with TRBJ1-1; TRBD1 aligns across 7 bases. With 4 bases clipped from V and 1 base from J, the junction kept 4 bases outside the gene matches. Germline values: CDR1 SGHNT, CDR2 YYREEE (reference sequence). This CDR3 spans 14 amino acids. Supplemented by reference TRBV5-4 and TRBJ1-1, the full variable domain reads ETGVTQSPTHLIKTRGQQVTLRCSSQSGHNTVSWYQQALGQGPQFIFQYYREEENGRGNFPPRFSGLQFPNYSSELNVNALELDDSALYLCASSPQGRNTEAFFGQGTRLTVV.

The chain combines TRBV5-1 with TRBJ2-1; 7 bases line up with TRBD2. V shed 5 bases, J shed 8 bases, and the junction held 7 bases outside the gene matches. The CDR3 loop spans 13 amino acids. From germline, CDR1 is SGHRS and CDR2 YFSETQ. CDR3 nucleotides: TGCGCCAGCAGAACCTTGGCGGGAGATGAGCAGTTCTTC. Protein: CASRTLAGDEQFF. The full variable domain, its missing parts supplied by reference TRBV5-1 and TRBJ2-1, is KAGVTQTPRYLIKTRGQQVTLSCSPISGHRSVSWYQQTPGQGLQFLFEYFSETQRNKGNFPGRFSGRQFSNSRSEMNVSTLELGDSALYLCASRTLAGDEQFFGPGTRLTVL.

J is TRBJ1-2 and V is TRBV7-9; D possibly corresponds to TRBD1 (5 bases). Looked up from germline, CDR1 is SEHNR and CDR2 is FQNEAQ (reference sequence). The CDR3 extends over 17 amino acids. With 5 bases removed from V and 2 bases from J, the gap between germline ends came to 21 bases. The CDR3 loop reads CASSPTEGQDRNYGYTF. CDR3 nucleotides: TGTGCCAGCAGCCCAACCGAGGGGCAGGATCGAAACTATGGCTACACCTTC.

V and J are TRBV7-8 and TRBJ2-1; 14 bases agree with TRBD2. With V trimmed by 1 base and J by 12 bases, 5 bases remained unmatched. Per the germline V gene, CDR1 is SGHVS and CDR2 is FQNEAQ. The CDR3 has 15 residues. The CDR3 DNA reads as TGTGCCAGCAGCTTAGGGACTAGCGGGAGGCTGGGGCAGTTCTTC. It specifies CASSLGTSGRLGQFF.

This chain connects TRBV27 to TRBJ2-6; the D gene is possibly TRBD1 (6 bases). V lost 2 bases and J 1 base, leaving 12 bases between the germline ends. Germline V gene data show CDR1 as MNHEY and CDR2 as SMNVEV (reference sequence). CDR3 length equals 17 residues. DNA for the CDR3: TGTGCCAGCAGTTTAAGGGGGTCCGGGTCTGGGGCCAACGTCCTGACTTTC. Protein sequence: CASSLRGSGSGANVLTF.

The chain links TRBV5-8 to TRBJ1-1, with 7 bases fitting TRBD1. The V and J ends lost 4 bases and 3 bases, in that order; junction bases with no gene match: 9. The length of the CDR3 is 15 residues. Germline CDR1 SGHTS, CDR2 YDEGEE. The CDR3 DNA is TGTGCCAGCAGCCTAAGACAGGGCTCCTACACTGAAGCTTTCTTT. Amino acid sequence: CASSLRQGSYTEAFF.

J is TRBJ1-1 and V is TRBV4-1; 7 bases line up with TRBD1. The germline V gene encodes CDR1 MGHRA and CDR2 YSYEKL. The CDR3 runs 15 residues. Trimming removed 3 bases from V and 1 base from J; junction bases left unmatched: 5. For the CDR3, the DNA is TGCGCCAGCAGCCAGCCCGGGACAGCGAACACTGAAGCTTTCTTT. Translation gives CASSQPGTANTEAFF.

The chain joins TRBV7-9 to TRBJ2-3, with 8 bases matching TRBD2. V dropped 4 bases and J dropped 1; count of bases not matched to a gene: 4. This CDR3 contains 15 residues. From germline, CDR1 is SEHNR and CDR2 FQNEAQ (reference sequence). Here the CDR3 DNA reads TGTGCCAGCAGCTCGCGGGGACTAGGCACAGATACGCAGTATTTT. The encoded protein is CASSSRGLGTDTQYF.

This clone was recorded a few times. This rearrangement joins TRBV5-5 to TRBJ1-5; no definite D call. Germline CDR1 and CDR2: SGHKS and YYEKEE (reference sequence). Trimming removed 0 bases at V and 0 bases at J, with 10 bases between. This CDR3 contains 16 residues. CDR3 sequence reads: CASSLAGDASNQPQHF. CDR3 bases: TGTGCCAGCAGCTTGGCGGGAGACGCTAGCAATCAGCCCCAGCATTTT. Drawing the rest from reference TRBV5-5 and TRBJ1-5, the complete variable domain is DAGVTQSPTHLIKTRGQQVTLRCSPISGHKSVSWYQQVLGQGPQFIFQYYEKEERGRGNFPDRFSARQFPNYSSELNVNALLLGDSALYLCASSLAGDASNQPQHFGDGTRLSIL.

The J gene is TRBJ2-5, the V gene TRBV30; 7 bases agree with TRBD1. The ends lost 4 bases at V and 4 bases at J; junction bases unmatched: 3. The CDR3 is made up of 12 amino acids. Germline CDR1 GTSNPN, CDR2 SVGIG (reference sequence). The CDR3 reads CAWIGGRETQYF. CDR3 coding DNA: TGTGCCTGGATAGGGGGCCGAGAGACCCAGTACTTC.

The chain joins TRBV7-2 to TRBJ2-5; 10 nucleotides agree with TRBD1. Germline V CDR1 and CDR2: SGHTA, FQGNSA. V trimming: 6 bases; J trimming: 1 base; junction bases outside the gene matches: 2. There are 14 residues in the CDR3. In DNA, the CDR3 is TGTGCCAGCAGTAGACAGGGGGCCCAAGAGACCCAGTACTTC. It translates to CASSRQGAQETQYF.

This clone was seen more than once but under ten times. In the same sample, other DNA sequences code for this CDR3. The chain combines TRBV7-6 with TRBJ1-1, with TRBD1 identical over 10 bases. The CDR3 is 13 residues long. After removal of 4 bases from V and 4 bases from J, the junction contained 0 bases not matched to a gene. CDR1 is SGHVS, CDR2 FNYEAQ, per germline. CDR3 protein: CASSWTGGTEAFF. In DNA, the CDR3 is TGTGCCAGCAGCTGGACAGGGGGCACTGAAGCTTTCTTT.

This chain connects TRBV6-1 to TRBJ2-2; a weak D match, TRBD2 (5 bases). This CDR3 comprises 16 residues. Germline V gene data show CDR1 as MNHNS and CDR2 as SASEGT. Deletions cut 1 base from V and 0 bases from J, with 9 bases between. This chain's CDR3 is CASSEETGTNTGELFF. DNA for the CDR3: TGTGCCAGCAGTGAAGAAACGGGGACGAACACCGGGGAGCTGTTTTTT.

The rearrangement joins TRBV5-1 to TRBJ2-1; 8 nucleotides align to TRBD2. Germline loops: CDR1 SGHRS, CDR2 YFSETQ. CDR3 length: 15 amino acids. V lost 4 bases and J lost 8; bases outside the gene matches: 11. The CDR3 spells CASSLRAGGGDEQFF. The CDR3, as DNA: TGCGCCAGCAGCCTCCGGGCGGGAGGAGGCGATGAGCAGTTCTTC. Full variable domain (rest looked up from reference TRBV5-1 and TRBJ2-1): KAGVTQTPRYLIKTRGQQVTLSCSPISGHRSVSWYQQTPGQGLQFLFEYFSETQRNKGNFPGRFSGRQFSNSRSEMNVSTLELGDSALYLCASSLRAGGGDEQFFGPGTRLTVL.

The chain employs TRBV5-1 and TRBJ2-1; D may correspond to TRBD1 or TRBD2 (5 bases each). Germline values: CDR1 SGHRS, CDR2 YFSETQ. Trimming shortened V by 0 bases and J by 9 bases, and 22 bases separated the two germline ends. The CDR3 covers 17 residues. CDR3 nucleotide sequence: TGCGCCAGCAGCTTGGCCGGGACGAACAGTCCAGGTTCTGAGCAGTTCTTC. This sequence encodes CASSLAGTNSPGSEQFF.

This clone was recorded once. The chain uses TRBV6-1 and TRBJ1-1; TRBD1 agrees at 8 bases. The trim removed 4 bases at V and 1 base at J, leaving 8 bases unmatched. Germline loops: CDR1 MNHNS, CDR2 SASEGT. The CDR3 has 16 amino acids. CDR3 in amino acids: CASSGQGSLENTEAFF. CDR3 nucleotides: TGTGCCAGCAGTGGACAGGGGAGTTTGGAGAACACTGAAGCTTTCTTT.

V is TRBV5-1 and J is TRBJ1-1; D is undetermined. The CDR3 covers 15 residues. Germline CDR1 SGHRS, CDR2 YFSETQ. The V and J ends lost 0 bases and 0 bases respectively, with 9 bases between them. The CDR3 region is CASSLVGGMNTEAFF. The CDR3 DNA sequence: TGCGCCAGCAGCTTGGTTGGAGGGATGAACACTGAAGCTTTCTTT.

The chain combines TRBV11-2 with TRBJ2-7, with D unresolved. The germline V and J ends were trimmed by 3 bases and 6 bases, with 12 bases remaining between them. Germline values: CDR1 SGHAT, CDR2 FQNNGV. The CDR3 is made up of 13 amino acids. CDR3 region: CASSLLVDREQYF. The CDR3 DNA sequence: TGTGCCAGCAGCTTGTTGGTGGACCGCGAGCAGTACTTC.

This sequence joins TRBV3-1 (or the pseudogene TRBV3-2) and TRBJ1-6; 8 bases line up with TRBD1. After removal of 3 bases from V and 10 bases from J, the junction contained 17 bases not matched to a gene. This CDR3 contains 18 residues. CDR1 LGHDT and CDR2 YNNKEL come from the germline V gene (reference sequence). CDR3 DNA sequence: TGTGCCAGCAGCCAGAACCACCCTCAACAGGGGGGAATGTCACCCCTCCACTTT. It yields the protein CASSQNHPQQGGMSPLHF.

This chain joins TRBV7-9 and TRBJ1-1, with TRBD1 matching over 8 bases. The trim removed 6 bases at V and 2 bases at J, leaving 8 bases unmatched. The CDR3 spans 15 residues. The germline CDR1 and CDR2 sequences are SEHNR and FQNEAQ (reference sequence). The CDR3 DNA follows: TGTGCCAGCAGGATTACCGGGACAGGTAACACTGAAGCTTTCTTT. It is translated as CASRITGTGNTEAFF.

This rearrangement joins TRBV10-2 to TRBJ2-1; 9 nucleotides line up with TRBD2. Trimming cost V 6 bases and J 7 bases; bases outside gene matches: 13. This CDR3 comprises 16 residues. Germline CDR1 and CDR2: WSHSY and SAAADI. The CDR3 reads CASRPYPGLAINEQFF. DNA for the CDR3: TGCGCCAGCAGGCCCTATCCGGGACTAGCAATAAATGAGCAGTTCTTC.